The 27 T cell receptor beta chains reported below all come from one sample, sequenced in a study of regulatory T cells in long-lasting Graves disease. Time point meaning: newly diagnosed GD, antithyroid drugs for less than 3 months. Isolated PBMC RNA provided the starting material for the TCR library. Arm-PCR of CDR3 regions with iRepertoire HTBI primers generated TCR beta libraries. Each CDR3 protein is one row after TCRdb ran MiXCR on the multiplex PCR reads. The table lists over 450,000 distinct CDR3 sequences, more than 10% of them singletons. These data are also associated with another study on T cells in Graves' hyperthyroidism and ophthalmopathy.

The sequenced sample was peripheral blood mononuclear cells (PBMCs), obtained at new diagnosis, from a patient treated with antithyroid drugs. The source is a woman aged 30 to 39 with Graves disease.

The chain recombines TRBV29-1 with TRBJ2-1; possibly TRBD2 for D (6 bases). V lost 3 bases and J lost 5, with 11 bases in between. Germline-derived CDR1 and CDR2 are SQVTM and ANQGSEA. This CDR3 comprises 13 residues. CDR3 coding DNA: TGCAGCGTTGACCGGGACTTCAACAATGAGCAGTTCTTC. Protein: CSVDRDFNNEQFF.

This clonotype came up a few times. The rearrangement links TRBV5-1 to TRBJ2-1; D tentatively fits TRBD1 or TRBD2 (5 bases each). CDR1 is SGHRS and CDR2 is YFSETQ in the germline V gene. The CDR3 has 16 residues. V lost 0 bases and J 3 bases, leaving 13 bases between the germline ends. CDR3 bases: TGCGCCAGCAGCTTGGACGCCAGGGACCTCTACAATGAGCAGTTCTTC. Residues: CASSLDARDLYNEQFF.

This clonotype was seen many times. The chain has TRBV4-3 and TRBJ2-5, with D perhaps TRBD2 (6 bases). Germline CDR1 is LGHNA and CDR2 is YSLEER. The CDR3 runs to 15 residues. Trimming stripped 1 base from V and 7 bases from J, with 16 bases between. CDR3 coding DNA: TGCGCCAGCAGCCAAGCGAGACTCACGGAGGGGACCCAGTACTTC. It specifies CASSQARLTEGTQYF.

Note on this clonotype: The junction departs from the called germline gene at one end, perhaps through a read error. V usage is TRBV7-3 and J usage is TRBJ2-5; D perhaps matches TRBD2 (5 bases). The CDR3 contains 12 residues. Per germline, CDR1 SGHTA and CDR2 FQGTGA. Here the CDR3 DNA reads TGTGCCGGCAGTCTAGCCGGGGAGACCCAGTACTTC. It encodes CAGSLAGETQYF.

The chain uses TRBV18 and TRBJ2-1; the D is unclear. Germline lookup yields CDR1 KGHSH and CDR2 LQKENI. V was shortened by 3 bases and J by 10 bases, with 16 bases between the two germline ends. The CDR3 extends over 14 amino acids. The CDR3 DNA reads TGTGCCAGCTCACCTTCCCGGGCCCAGTCGGAGCAGTTCTTC. Residues: CASSPSRAQSEQFF.

The table lists this clonotype with many counts. J is TRBJ2-5 and V is TRBV5-1; D is ambiguous. The CDR3 sequence is 15 residues long. The ends were cut back, 1 base at V and 2 bases at J, with 12 bases in the middle. Per the germline V gene, CDR1 is SGHRS and CDR2 is YFSETQ. CDR3 sequence: CASSLRVGPQETQYF. CDR3 nucleotide sequence: TGCGCCAGCAGCTTGAGGGTAGGACCTCAAGAGACCCAGTACTTC.

There are a few counts of this clonotype. The J gene is TRBJ1-5, the V gene TRBV4-1; D possibly corresponds to TRBD1 (5 bases). Germline V gene data show CDR1 as MGHRA and CDR2 as YSYEKL. The CDR3 totals 15 residues. Trimming removed 0 bases at V and 4 bases at J, with 10 bases between. CDR3 nucleotides: TGCGCCAGCAGCCAAGATCTTTGGGGGAATCAGCCCCAGCATTTT. Residues: CASSQDLWGNQPQHF.

The chain uses TRBV5-1 and TRBJ1-4, with 7 bases lining up with TRBD1. This CDR3 spans 14 amino acids. V lost 4 bases and J lost 8; bases outside the gene matches: 8. The V gene's germline CDR1 is SGHRS and CDR2 YFSETQ. CDR3 sequence: CASSGGTVREKLFF. Written as DNA, the CDR3 is TGCGCCAGCAGCGGCGGGACAGTGAGAGAAAAACTGTTTTTT.

Regarding this clonotype: A much larger clonotype is one base distant, so this may be a read error. The chain recombines TRBV6-1 with TRBJ1-1; D gene ambiguous. V was shortened by 1 base and J by 5 bases, with 11 bases between the two germline ends. The germline CDR1 and CDR2 sequences are MNHNS and SASEGT. This CDR3 spans 14 amino acids. Written as DNA, the CDR3 is TGTGCCAGCAGTGAAGTAGGCGGCCGGACTGAAGCTTTCTTT. Translation: CASSEVGGRTEAFF.

The rearrangement links TRBV10-3 to TRBJ2-3; 8 bases map to TRBD2. CDR3 length: 15 amino acids. Germline trimming cut 10 bases from V and 2 bases from J; bases unmatched to any gene: 11. Germline V lookup: CDR1 ENHRY, CDR2 SYGVKD. CDR3 region: CATRGGTRVTDTQYF. The CDR3 bases are TGTGCCACCAGAGGTGGGACTAGAGTCACAGATACGCAGTATTTT.

This clonotype was counted at least ten times. This rearrangement joins TRBV28 to TRBJ1-1; D ambiguous. Trimming left V 6 bases short and J 5 bases short, with 13 bases between. CDR3 length: 13 residues. The germline CDR1 and CDR2 sequences are MDHEN and SYDVKM. This CDR3 is CASSLVVGTEAFF. The DNA for the CDR3 is TGTGCCAGCAGCTTAGTTGTGGGGACTGAAGCTTTCTTT.

This clonotype was counted many times. This chain joins TRBV7-9 and TRBJ1-6; D is unresolved. Per the germline V gene, CDR1 is SEHNR and CDR2 is FQNEAQ (reference sequence). CDR3 size: 12 residues. Trimming pared 2 bases from V and 9 bases from J, leaving 5 bases between. CDR3 DNA sequence: TGTGCCAGCAGCTTATACCCTTCACCCCTCCACTTT. It encodes CASSLYPSPLHF.

This clonotype has at least ten counts. V gene TRBV2 combines with J gene TRBJ2-3, with 8 positions matching TRBD1. CDR1 and CDR2 (germline): SNHLY, FYNNEI. This CDR3 region has 15 residues. The V gene end was trimmed by 6 bases and the J gene end by 2 bases; junction bases not matched to a gene: 7. CDR3 sequence reads: CASRLTGGSTDTQYF. CDR3 sequence (DNA): TGTGCCAGCAGGCTCACAGGGGGATCCACAGATACGCAGTATTTT.

In regard to this clonotype: The junction differs from germline at one of its ends, possibly a read error. The J gene is TRBJ2-3, the V gene TRBV30; tentatively, D is TRBD1 or TRBD2 (7 bases each). Germline V lookup: CDR1 GTSNPN, CDR2 SVGIG (reference sequence). CDR3 length: 13 amino acids. CDR3 sequence: CAFQGGSTGTQYF. The DNA for the CDR3 is TGTGCCTTCCAGGGGGGGTCGACAGGTACGCAGTATTTT.

This clonotype was counted ten times or more. V and J are TRBV2 and TRBJ2-6, with D possibly being TRBD1 (6 bases). The V gene lost 8 bases and the J gene lost 0 bases, with 11 bases spanning the gap. CDR1 and CDR2 (germline): SNHLY, FYNNEI. The CDR3 is 15 residues long. The CDR3 here is CASRDKNSGANVLTF. The DNA of the CDR3 is TGTGCCAGCCGGGACAAGAACTCTGGGGCCAACGTCCTGACTTTC. The full variable domain, rest sourced from reference TRBV2 and TRBJ2-6, is EPEVTQTPSHQVTQMGQEVILRCVPISNHLYFYWYRQILGQKVEFLVSFYNNEISEKSEIFDDQFSVERPDGSNFTLKIRSTKLEDSAMYFCASRDKNSGANVLTFGAGSRLTVL.

The table lists this clonotype with many counts. This chain joins TRBV14 and TRBJ2-7, with D possibly TRBD1 on 6 matching bases. This CDR3 contains 15 residues. Germline lookup yields CDR1 SGHDN and CDR2 FVKESK. The V end was cut by 3 bases, the J end by 2 bases, with 14 bases between. The DNA for the CDR3 is TGTGCCAGCAGCCACAGCCGAGACAGGACCTACGAGCAGTACTTC. Its protein product is CASSHSRDRTYEQYF.

This clonotype was seen more than once but under ten times. The chain is built from TRBV4-1 and TRBJ2-7; no definite D call. The CDR3 is 13 amino acids. Trimming left V 4 bases short and J 0 bases short, with 7 bases between. Germline V CDR1 and CDR2: MGHRA, YSYEKL. The CDR3 spells CASSRSNSYEQYF. CDR3 nucleotides: TGCGCCAGCAGCCGTTCGAACTCCTACGAGCAGTACTTC.

The CDR3 is CSVGQMNTEAFF. In DNA form, the CDR3 reads TGCAGCGTAGGGCAGATGAACACTGAAGCTTTCTTT. This chain uses TRBV29-1 with TRBJ1-1; D is unresolved. V lost 6 bases and J lost 0, with 8 bases in between. Germline CDR1 reads SQVTM; CDR2 reads ANQGSEA. CDR3 size: 12 residues.

This clonotype has only a few counts. This sequence joins TRBV5-1 and TRBJ2-7; the D is unclear. Germline V CDR1 and CDR2: SGHRS, YFSETQ. CDR3 length: 15 amino acids. Trimming cost V 0 bases and J 0 bases, with 10 bases left between them. CDR3 region: CASSLGDLGSYEQYF. In DNA form, the CDR3 reads TGCGCCAGCAGCTTGGGCGACTTGGGCTCCTACGAGCAGTACTTC.

The sample holds many counts of this clonotype. This chain uses TRBV6-4 with TRBJ2-1; perhaps D is TRBD1 or TRBD2 (5 bases each). V dropped 5 bases and J dropped 5 bases, with 16 bases sitting between them. The germline V gene encodes CDR1 MRHNA and CDR2 SNTAGT. The CDR3 runs 15 residues. CDR3 loop: CASSHGTSGNNEQFF. CDR3 nucleotide sequence: TGTGCCAGCAGTCATGGGACCTCCGGGAACAATGAGCAGTTCTTC.

This clonotype was seen only a few times. The rearrangement uses TRBV6-4 and TRBJ2-3; unclear D gene. Per the germline V gene, CDR1 is MRHNA and CDR2 is SNTAGT. The CDR3 consists of 14 residues. V lost 5 bases and J 0 bases, leaving 9 bases between the germline ends. Here the CDR3 DNA reads TGTGCCAGCAGTCTGGACGGGAGCACAGATACGCAGTATTTT. Translated, it gives CASSLDGSTDTQYF.

This clonotype was observed at least ten times. V usage is TRBV2 and J usage is TRBJ1-3; D gene ambiguous. Trimming removed 9 bases from V and 0 bases from J, with 12 bases in between. CDR1 is SNHLY and CDR2 is FYNNEI in the germline V gene. CDR3 length: 14 amino acids. Here the CDR3 DNA reads TGTGCCAGAACGGACGGTATCTCTGGAAACACCATATATTTT. Its protein is CARTDGISGNTIYF.

This clonotype was observed at least ten times. J is TRBJ2-7 and V is TRBV11-3; 7 bases are shared with TRBD2. The germline V gene encodes CDR1 SGHNT and CDR2 YENEEA. J was trimmed by 3 bases and V by 8 bases; bases with no gene match: 4. The CDR3 contains 12 residues. DNA for the CDR3: TGTGCCAGCGGGCGGGAGTACTACGAGCAGTACTTC. Protein product: CASGREYYEQYF.

As concerns this clonotype: Likely a read error: the CDR3 ends without its conserved phenylalanine or tryptophan. V gene TRBV6-2 or TRBV6-3 combines with J gene TRBJ2-5; 7 bases align to TRBD2. The germline V gene has CDR1 MNHEY and CDR2 SVGEGT. V shed 2 bases and J 0 bases; nucleotides not matched to a gene: 6. The CDR3 contains 16 residues. The CDR3 reads CASSYGLAAYQETQYS. The CDR3 DNA reads as TGTGCCAGCAGTTACGGGCTAGCGGCTTACCAAGAGACCCAGTACTCC.

This chain joins TRBV18 and TRBJ1-2; D perhaps matches TRBD1 (5 bases). The CDR3 has 14 amino acids. Trimming took 2 bases from V and 7 from J, leaving 14 bases between them. The germline V gene has CDR1 KGHSH and CDR2 LQKENI. The CDR3 nucleotides are TGTGCCAGCTCACCATTTGGGGACGCTCTTGGCTACACCTTC. Protein product: CASSPFGDALGYTF.

This clonotype came up many times. The genes are TRBV28 and TRBJ2-2; the D is unclear. Deletions cut 11 bases from V and 4 bases from J, with 23 bases between. The CDR3 is 16 amino acids. Germline loops: CDR1 MDHEN, CDR2 SYDVKM. CDR3 bases: TGTGCCGCTTGGGCCCCCTTGGGCAGGACCACCGGGGAGCTGTTTTTT. This codes for CAAWAPLGRTTGELFF.

This clonotype was detected ten times or more. The chain has TRBV12-3 or TRBV12-4 and TRBJ1-2, with D hard to call. With 3 bases removed from V and 11 bases from J, the gap between germline ends came to 13 bases. CDR3 length: 12 amino acids. In DNA, the CDR3 is TGTGCCAGCAGTTTTGACACCCCCGTATACACCTTC. Its protein product is CASSFDTPVYTF.